The rows below give T cell receptor beta chains drawn from one sample of a study of blood T cell repertoires in COVID-19. Clones were read by immunoSEQ multiplex PCR, and TCRdb kept only the in-frame ones, dropping some. This sample carries 250,000 to 350,000 clones, approximately 93% of them seen once, and the ten largest clones take about 2.2%. The sample taken for sequencing was peripheral blood. The receptors derive from a woman in her twenties or thirties with COVID-19, enrolled during active disease. CDR3s include the opening cysteine and the closing phenylalanine or tryptophan. D genes are given only for firm matches. Size is stated for part of the rows, as once, few or many counts, or as a class when the clone is expanded.

few	TRBV28	TRBJ1-1	.	CAIATGLNTEAFF	TGTGCCATCGCGACAGGCCTGAACACTGAAGCTTTCTTT
.	TRBV27	TRBJ1-1	.	CASSLTAGASTEAFF	TGTGCCAGCAGTTTAACCGCGGGGGCCAGCACTGAAGCTTTCTTT
.	TRBV6-1	TRBJ2-7	.	CASSEAGGGNEQYF	TGTGCCAGCAGTGAAGCAGGGGGGGGCAACGAGCAGTACTTC
.	TRBV27	TRBJ2-5	TRBD2	CASSLSSGRAPQGTQYF	TGTGCCAGCAGTTTATCTAGCGGGAGGGCCCCGCAAGGGACCCAGTACTTC
.	TRBV28	TRBJ1-6	TRBD1	CASSSTDRGLSPLHF	TGTGCCAGCAGTTCCACGGACAGGGGGCTTTCACCCCTCCACTTT
.	TRBV10-3	TRBJ2-2	TRBD2	CAISTGTSGPKRSGELFF	TGTGCCATCAGCACCGGGACTAGCGGACCTAAAAGGTCCGGGGAGCTGTTTTTT
once	TRBV5-1	TRBJ2-2	TRBD1	CASSSGTGVGRNTGELFF	TGCGCCAGCAGCTCCGGGACAGGGGTTGGCCGGAACACCGGGGAGCTGTTTTTT
.	TRBV19	TRBJ1-1	.	CASKPQGFTEAFF	TGTGCCAGTAAGCCACAGGGTTTCACTGAAGCTTTCTTT
.	TRBV30	TRBJ1-5	.	CAWSGTRTGNQPQHF	TGTGCCTGGAGTGGGACCCGGACGGGGAATCAGCCCCAGCATTTT
.	TRBV30	TRBJ2-7	.	CAWSVVGHEQYF	TGTGCCTGGAGTGTAGTTGGCCACGAGCAGTACTTC
.	TRBV2	TRBJ2-1	TRBD1	CASSDRGTYNEQFF	TGTGCCAGCAGCGACAGGGGGACCTACAATGAGCAGTTCTTC
.	TRBV7-9	TRBJ2-1	.	CASSFRVADEQFF	TGTGCCAGCAGCTTTCGGGTAGCCGATGAGCAGTTCTTC
.	TRBV5-4	TRBJ2-3	TRBD2	CASSQMGLAGTDTQYF	TGTGCCAGCAGCCAAATGGGACTAGCCGGCACAGATACGCAGTATTTT
.	TRBV5-1	TRBJ1-4	.	CASSLEAASNEKLFF	TGCGCCAGCAGCTTGGAGGCAGCGAGTAATGAAAAACTGTTTTTT
.	TRBV18	TRBJ2-1	TRBD2	CASSGGLAGVDEQFF	TGTGCCAGCTCAGGGGGACTAGCGGGAGTAGATGAGCAGTTCTTC
once	TRBV18	TRBJ1-1	.	CASSSGSDTEAFF	TGTGCCAGCTCATCGGGGTCGGACACTGAAGCTTTCTTT
.	TRBV19	TRBJ1-1	TRBD1	CASSIDRVNTEAFF	TGTGCCAGTAGTATCGACAGGGTGAACACTGAAGCTTTCTTT